This T cell receptor (beta chain) was obtained from a study of cytomegalovirus exposure and HLA in healthy donors. Trimming took off 1 base at V and 3 bases at J, with 13 bases between the two ends. CDR1 is SGHDN, CDR2 FVKESK, per germline. The CDR3 loop spans 15 amino acids. The PCR contained 60 Vbeta and 13 Jbeta primers. Only in-frame clones appear in the TCRdb table, and some are missing; sequencing was by immunoSEQ multiplex PCR. The data show over 150,000 clones, 82% seen once. This TCR was sampled from a girl aged 5-17 years in good health and CMV-seropositive. The V call is TRBV14, the J call TRBJ2-7; D not resolved. The specimen was PBMCs. The CDR3 here is CASSQGPHPYYEQYF. For the CDR3, the DNA is TGTGCCAGCAGCCAAGGTCCGCACCCCTACTACGAGCAGTACTTC.